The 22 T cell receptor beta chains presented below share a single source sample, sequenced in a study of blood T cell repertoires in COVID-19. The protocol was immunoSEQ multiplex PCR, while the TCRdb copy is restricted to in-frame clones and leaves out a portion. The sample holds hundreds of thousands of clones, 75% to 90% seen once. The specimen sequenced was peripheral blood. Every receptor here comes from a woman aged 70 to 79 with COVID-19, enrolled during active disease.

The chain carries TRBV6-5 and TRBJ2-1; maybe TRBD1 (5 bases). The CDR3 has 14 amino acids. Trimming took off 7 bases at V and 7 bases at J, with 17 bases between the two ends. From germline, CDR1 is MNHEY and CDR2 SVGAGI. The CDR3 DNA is TGTGCCAGCATGCAGGGCCTACCTCTGAATGAGCAGTTCTTC. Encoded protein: CASMQGLPLNEQFF.

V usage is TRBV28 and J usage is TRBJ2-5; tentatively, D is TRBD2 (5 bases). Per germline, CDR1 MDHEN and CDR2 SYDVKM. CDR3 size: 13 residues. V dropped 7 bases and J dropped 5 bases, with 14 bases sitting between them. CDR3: CASNRAGWETQYF. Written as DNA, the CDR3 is TGTGCCAGCAATCGGGCGGGTTGGGAGACCCAGTACTTC.

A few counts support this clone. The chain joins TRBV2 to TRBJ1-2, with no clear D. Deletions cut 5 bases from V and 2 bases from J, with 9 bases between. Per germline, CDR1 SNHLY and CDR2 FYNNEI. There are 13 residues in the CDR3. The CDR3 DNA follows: TGTGCCAGCAGTTTCACTGAGAACTATGGCTACACCTTC. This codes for CASSFTENYGYTF.

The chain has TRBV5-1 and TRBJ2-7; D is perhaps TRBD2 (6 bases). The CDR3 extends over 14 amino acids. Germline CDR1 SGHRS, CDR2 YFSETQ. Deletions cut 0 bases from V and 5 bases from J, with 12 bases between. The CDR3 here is CASSLGLDENEQYF. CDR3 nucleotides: TGCGCCAGCAGCTTGGGACTAGACGAAAACGAGCAGTACTTC.

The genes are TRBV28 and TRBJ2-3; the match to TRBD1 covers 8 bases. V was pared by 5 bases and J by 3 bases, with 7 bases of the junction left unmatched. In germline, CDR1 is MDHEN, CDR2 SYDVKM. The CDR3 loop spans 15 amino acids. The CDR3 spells CASSPGDRSTDTQYF. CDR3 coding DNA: TGTGCCAGCAGTCCCGGGGACAGGTCGACAGATACGCAGTATTTT. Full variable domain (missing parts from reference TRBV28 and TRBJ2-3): DVKVTQSSRYLVKRTGEKVFLECVQDMDHENMFWYRQDPGLGLRLIYFSYDVKMKEKGDIPEGYSVSREKKERFSLILESASTNQTSMYLCASSPGDRSTDTQYFGPGTRLTVL.

The CDR3 coding sequence is TGTGCCAGTGCTCCGGACAGGGGAAGGAACGAGCAGTACTTC. Protein product: CASAPDRGRNEQYF. The chain combines TRBV19 with TRBJ2-7, with 9 positions matching TRBD1. CDR3 length: 14 amino acids. The V gene's germline CDR1 is LNHDA and CDR2 SQIVND (reference sequence). V lost 8 bases, J lost 5 bases, and 10 bases stayed unmatched.

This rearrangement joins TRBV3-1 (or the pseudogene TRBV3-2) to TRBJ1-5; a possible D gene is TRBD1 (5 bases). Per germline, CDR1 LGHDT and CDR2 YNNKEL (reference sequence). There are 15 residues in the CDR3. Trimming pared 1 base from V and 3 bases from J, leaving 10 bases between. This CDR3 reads CASSQGGGNNQPQHF. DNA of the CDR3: TGTGCCAGCAGCCAAGGGGGCGGGAACAATCAGCCCCAGCATTTT.

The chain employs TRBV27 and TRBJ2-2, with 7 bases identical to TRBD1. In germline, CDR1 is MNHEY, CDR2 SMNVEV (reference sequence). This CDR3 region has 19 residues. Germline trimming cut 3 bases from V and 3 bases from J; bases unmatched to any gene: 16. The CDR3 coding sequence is TGTGCCAGCAGTTTTAGGTGGGACAGTCTCAATGCGTACACCGGGGAGCTGTTTTTT. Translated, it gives CASSFRWDSLNAYTGELFF.

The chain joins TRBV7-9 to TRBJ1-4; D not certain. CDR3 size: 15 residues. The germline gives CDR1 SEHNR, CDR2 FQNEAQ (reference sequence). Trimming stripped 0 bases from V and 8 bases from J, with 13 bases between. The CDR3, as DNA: TGTGCCAGCAGCTTAGCGATCGGTTACGGGGAAAAACTGTTTTTT. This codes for CASSLAIGYGEKLFF.

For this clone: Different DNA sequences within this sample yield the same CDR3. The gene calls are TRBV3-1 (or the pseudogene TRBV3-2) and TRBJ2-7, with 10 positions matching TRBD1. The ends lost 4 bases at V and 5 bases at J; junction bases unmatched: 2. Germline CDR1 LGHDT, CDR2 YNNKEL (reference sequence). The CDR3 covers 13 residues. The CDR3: CASSRQGADEQYF. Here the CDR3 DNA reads TGTGCCAGCAGCCGACAGGGGGCGGACGAGCAGTACTTC.

CDR3 bases: TGTGCCAGCAGCTTAGGGCTCCAGGGCCCATCACCCCTCCACTTT. This codes for CASSLGLQGPSPLHF. This chain connects TRBV11-2 to TRBJ1-6; D perhaps matches TRBD1 (5 bases). The V end was cut by 1 base, the J end by 10 bases, with 14 bases between. The CDR3 has 15 amino acids. In germline, CDR1 is SGHAT, CDR2 FQNNGV.

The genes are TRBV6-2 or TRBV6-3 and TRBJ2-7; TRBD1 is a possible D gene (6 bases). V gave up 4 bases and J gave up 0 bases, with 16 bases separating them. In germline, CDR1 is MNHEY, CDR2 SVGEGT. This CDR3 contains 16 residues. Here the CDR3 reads CASSWLRTASSYEQYF. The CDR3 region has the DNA TGTGCCAGCAGTTGGCTTCGGACAGCCTCCTCCTACGAGCAGTACTTC.

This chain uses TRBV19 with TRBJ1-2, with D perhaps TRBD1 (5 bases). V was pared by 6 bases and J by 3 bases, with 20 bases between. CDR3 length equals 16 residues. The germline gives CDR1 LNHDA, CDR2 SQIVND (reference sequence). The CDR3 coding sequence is TGTGCCAGTAGGGACACCGACGGCGATAATTACTATGGCTACACCTTC. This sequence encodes CASRDTDGDNYYGYTF.

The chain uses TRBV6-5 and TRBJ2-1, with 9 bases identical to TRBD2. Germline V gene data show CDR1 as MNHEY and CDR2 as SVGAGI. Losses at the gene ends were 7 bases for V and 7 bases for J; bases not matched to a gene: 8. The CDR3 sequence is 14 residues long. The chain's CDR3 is CASIGSGGLNEQFF. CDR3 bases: TGTGCCAGCATCGGGAGCGGGGGGTTAAATGAGCAGTTCTTC.

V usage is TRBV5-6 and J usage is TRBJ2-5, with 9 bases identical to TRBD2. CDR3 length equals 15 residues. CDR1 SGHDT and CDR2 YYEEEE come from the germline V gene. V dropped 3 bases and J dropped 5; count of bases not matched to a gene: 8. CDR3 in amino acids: CASSSAAGGPETQYF. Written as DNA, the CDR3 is TGTGCCAGCAGCTCCGCGGCGGGGGGGCCGGAGACCCAGTACTTC.

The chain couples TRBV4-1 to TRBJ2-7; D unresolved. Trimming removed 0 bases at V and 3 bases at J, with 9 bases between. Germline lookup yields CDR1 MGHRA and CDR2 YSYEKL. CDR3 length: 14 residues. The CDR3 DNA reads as TGCGCCAGCAGCCAAGATTCTCCGGGCTACGAGCAGTACTTC. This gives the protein CASSQDSPGYEQYF.

In DNA form, the CDR3 reads TGTGCCAGCAGCACCGGGACAGCTAACTATGGCTACACCTTC. Protein product: CASSTGTANYGYTF. The V call is TRBV7-2, the J call TRBJ1-2; TRBD1 matches 7 bases. The CDR3 sequence is 14 residues long. Germline V gene data show CDR1 as SGHTA and CDR2 as FQGNSA. V was clipped by 5 bases and J by 0 bases; unmatched bases: 3.

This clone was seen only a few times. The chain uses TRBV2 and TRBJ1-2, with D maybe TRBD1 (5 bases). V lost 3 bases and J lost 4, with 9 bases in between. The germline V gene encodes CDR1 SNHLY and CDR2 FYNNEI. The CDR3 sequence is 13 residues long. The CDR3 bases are TGTGCCAGCAGTGATCGACAGATCTATGGCTACACCTTC. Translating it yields CASSDRQIYGYTF.

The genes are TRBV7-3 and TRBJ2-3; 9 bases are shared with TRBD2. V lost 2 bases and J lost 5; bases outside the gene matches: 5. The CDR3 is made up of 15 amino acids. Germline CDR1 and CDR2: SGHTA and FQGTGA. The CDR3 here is CASSLGRGGRDTQYF. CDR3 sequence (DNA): TGTGCCAGCAGCTTAGGGCGGGGGGGCAGAGATACGCAGTATTTT.

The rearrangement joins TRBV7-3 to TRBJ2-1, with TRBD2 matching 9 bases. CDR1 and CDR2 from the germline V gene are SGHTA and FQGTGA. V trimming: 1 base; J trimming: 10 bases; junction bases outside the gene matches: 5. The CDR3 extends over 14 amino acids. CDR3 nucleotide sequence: TGTGCCAGCAGCTTAAGCGGGGGGGCCGACGAGCAGTTCTTC. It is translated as CASSLSGGADEQFF.

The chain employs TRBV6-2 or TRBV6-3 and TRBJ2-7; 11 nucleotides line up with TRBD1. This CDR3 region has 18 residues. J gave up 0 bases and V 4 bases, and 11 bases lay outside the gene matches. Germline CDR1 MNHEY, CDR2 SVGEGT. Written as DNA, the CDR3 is TGTGCCAGCAGTTCCGGACAGGGGGCGATACAGGGCTCCTACGAGCAGTACTTC. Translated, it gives CASSSGQGAIQGSYEQYF.

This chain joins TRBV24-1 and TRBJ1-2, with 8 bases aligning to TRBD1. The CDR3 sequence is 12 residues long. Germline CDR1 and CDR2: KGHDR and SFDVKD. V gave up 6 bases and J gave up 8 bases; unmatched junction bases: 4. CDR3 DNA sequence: TGTGCCACCAGTTCCAGGGGGCTAGGCTACACCTTC. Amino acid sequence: CATSSRGLGYTF.